This is a list of T cell receptor beta chains from one sample in a study of T cell responses to AZD1222 COVID-19 vaccine. The protocol was immunoSEQ multiplex PCR, while the TCRdb copy is restricted to in-frame clones and leaves out a portion. The sample has about 140,000 clones; around 90% are singletons. Sequences were derived from peripheral blood, sampled on day 0 of AZD1222 vaccination. These receptors originate from an adult in good health. The CDR3 runs from the conserved cysteine through the conserved F or W. The order of the fields is D gene, clone size, V gene, J gene, CDR3 DNA, CDR3 protein. D genes are given only for firm matches. Clone size, where shown, is once, few, many, or a class for clones that have expanded.

-	once	TRBV5-1	TRBJ1-5	TGCGCCAGCAGCCCCGTTGGGGGAGGCAATCAGCCCCAGCATTTT	CASSPVGGGNQPQHF
TRBD2	-	TRBV7-3	TRBJ2-1	TGTGCCAGCAGCTTGGCGGGCGGGAGGAGCTACAATGAGCAGTTCTTC	CASSLAGGRSYNEQFF
TRBD1	-	TRBV6-5	TRBJ1-3	TGTGCCAGCAGTTACTTTTCCGGACAGGGAGTTGTATATTTT	CASSYFSGQGVVYF
TRBD2	once	TRBV5-4	TRBJ2-1	TGTGCCAGCAGCTTAGGGGAGCGGGAGCGCATCTCCTACAATGAGCAGTTCTTC	CASSLGERERISYNEQFF
-	-	TRBV18	TRBJ2-5	TGTGCCAGCTCACCGGGACCACAAGAGACCCAGTACTTC	CASSPGPQETQYF
-	-	TRBV2	TRBJ2-2	TGTGCCAGCAAGGGGGGTGGTAGCGTAGACACCGGGGAGCTGTTTTTT	CASKGGGSVDTGELFF
-	once	TRBV5-1	TRBJ2-4	TGCGCCAGCTCCCATCGGTCTTCCGGGACGGAAAACATTCAGTACTTC	CASSHRSSGTENIQYF
TRBD2	few	TRBV29-1	TRBJ2-1	TGCAGCGGAGGGACTAGCGGGAGCGGTGAGCAGTTCTTC	CSGGTSGSGEQFF
TRBD1	-	TRBV19	TRBJ1-5	TGTGCCAGTAGCCCAACAGGGGTGTCAGGACGTGGCAATCAGCCCCAGCATTTT	CASSPTGVSGRGNQPQHF
-	once	TRBV30	TRBJ1-2	TGTGCCTGGACGGGTCTGGCAGGGAACTATGGCTACACCTTC	CAWTGLAGNYGYTF